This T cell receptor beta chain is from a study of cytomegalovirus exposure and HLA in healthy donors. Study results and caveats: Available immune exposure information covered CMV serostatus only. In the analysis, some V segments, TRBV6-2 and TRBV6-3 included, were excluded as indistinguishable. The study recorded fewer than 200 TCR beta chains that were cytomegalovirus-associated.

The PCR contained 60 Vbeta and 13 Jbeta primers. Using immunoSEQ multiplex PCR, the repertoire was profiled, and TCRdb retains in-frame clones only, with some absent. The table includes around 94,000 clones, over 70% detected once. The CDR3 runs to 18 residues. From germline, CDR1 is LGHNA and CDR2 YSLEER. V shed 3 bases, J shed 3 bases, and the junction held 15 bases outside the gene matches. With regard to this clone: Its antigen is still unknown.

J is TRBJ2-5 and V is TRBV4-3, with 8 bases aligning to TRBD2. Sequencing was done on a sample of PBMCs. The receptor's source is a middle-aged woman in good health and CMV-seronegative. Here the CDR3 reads CASSHDVWSGGRKETQYF. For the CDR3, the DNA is TGCGCCAGCAGCCATGACGTATGGAGCGGGGGCCGGAAAGAGACCCAGTACTTC.